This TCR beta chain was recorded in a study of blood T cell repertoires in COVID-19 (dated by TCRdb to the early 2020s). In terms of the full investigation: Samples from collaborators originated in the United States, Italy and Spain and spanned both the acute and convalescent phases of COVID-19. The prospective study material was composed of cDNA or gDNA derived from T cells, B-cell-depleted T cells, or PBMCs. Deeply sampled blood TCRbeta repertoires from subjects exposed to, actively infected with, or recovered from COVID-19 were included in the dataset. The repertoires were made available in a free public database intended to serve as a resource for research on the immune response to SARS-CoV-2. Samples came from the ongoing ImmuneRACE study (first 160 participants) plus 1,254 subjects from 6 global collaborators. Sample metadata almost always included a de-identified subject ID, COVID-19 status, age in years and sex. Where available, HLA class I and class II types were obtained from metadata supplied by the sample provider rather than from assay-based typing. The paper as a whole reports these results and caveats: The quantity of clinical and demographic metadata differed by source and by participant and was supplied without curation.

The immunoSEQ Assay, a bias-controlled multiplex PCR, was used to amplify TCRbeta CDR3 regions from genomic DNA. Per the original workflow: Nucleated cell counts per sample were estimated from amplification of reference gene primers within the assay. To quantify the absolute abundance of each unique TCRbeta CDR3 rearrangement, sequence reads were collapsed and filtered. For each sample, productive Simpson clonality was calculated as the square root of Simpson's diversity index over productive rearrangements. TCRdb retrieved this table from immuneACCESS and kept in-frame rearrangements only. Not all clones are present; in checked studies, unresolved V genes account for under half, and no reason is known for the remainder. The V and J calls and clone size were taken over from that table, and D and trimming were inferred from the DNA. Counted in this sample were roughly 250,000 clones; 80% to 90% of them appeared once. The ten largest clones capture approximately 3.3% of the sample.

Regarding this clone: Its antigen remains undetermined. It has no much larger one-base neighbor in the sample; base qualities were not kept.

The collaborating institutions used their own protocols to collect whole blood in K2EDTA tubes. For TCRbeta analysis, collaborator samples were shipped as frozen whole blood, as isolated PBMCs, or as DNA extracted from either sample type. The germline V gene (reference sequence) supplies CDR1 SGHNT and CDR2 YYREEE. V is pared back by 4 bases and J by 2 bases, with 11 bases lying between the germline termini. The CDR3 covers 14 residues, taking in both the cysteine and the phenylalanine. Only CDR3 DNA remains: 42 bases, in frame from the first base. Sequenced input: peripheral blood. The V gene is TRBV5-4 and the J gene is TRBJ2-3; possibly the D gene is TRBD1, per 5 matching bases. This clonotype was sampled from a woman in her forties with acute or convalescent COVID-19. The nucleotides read TGTGCCAGCAGCAAAGGACAAGTCACAGATACGCAGTATTTT. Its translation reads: CASSKGQVTDTQYF.